This record looks at one T cell receptor beta chain sequence and its context. Losses at the gene ends were 4 bases for V and 5 bases for J; bases not matched to a gene: 11. The germline gives CDR1 MNHNS, CDR2 SASEGT. The CDR3 spans 17 residues. The sample comes from a study of blood T cell repertoires in COVID-19. Across the whole study: The United States, Italy and Spain were the sources of the acute and convalescent COVID-19 samples. From T cells, B-cell-depleted T cells, or PBMCs came the material, which was cDNA or gDNA.

Per the original data handling: Reference gene primer amplification in the assay estimated nucleated cell counts. TCRdb's table, derived via immunoSEQ multiplex PCR, lists solely in-frame clones and lacks some. V, J and clone size are those of that table, while D and trimming were read from the DNA. Among around 31,000 clones listed, 85% to 90% were seen once. Material for sequencing was peripheral blood. The chain carries TRBV6-1 and TRBJ2-2, with TRBD2 matching 9 bases. The TCR sequence derives from an elderly man with acute or convalescent COVID-19. As DNA, the CDR3 is TGTGCCAGCAGTGGGAGTTGGCGGGGGGGGCGGACCGGGGAGCTGTTTTTT. Translating it yields CASSGSWRGGRTGELFF.